This T cell receptor beta chain was documented in a study of CD8 T cells in ankylosing spondylitis. Study-level points and caveats: Matched ankylosing spondylitis synovial fluid reportedly showed significant enrichment of disease-linked clones. Made up of 7 to 9 highly homologous variants, a TCR beta motif appeared characteristic of ankylosing spondylitis blood. Previously reported in reactive arthritis synovial fluid and blood were some of the motif variants.

A few counts support this clonotype. Its antigen is still unknown. Generation of TCR beta libraries employed quantitative 5'-RACE incorporating molecular barcodes. TCRdb reprocessed the 5' RACE reads via MiXCR and lists one record per CDR3 protein. The sample has over 110,000 distinct CDR3 sequences; 7% to 10% are singletons. The germline V gene has CDR1 DFQATT and CDR2 SNEGSKA (reference sequence). V lost 0 bases to trimming and J lost 8 bases, with 7 bases between them. This CDR3 region has 12 residues. The sequence derives from a male donor with ankylosing spondylitis. The specimen was synovial fluid, either unsorted or a sorted T cell fraction (not recorded which). The V and J genes are TRBV20-1 and TRBJ1-4; D remains ambiguous. CDR3 bases: TGCAGTGCTAGAGATCGGACCGAAAAACTGTTTTTT. Translation: CSARDRTEKLFF.